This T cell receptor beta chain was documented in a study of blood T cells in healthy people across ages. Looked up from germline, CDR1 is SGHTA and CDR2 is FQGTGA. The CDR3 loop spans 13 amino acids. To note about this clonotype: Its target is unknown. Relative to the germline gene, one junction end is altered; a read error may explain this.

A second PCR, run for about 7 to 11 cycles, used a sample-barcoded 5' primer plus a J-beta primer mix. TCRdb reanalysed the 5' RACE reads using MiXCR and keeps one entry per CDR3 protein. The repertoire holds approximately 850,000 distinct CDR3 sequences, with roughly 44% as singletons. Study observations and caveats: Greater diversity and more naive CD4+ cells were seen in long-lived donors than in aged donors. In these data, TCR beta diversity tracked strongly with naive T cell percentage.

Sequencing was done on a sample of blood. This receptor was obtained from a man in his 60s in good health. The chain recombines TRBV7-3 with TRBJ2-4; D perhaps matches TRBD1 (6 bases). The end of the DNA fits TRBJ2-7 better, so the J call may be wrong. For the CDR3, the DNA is TGTGCCAGCAGCGTAACAGGGCACTACGAGCAGTACTTC. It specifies CASSVTGHYEQYF.